These 12 T cell receptor beta chains were all obtained from the same sample, sequenced in a study of T cells of healthy individuals (dated by TCRdb to 2016 to 2019). The library was prepared using 5' RACE. For sequencing, an Illumina MiSeq was employed. Through fastp at Q25 and MiXCR, TCRdb rebuilt clones from the public reads, retaining in-frame beta chains. Rows with one shared CDR3 protein collapse into an entry with the most common genes and DNA. Within this sample are fewer than 75,000 distinct CDR3 sequences, with 15% to 20% of them counted one time only. The ten largest clones represent about 4.3% of the sample. The receptors shown here come from a human donor in good health.

The chain has TRBV6-6 and TRBJ2-3, with D tentatively TRBD1 or TRBD2 (5 bases each). The CDR3 runs to 14 residues. V was trimmed by 2 bases and J by 2 bases, leaving 8 bases between them. Germline CDR1 and CDR2: MNHNY and SVGAGI (reference sequence). DNA of the CDR3: TGTGCCAGCAGTTACCGGGACGCCACAGATACGCAGTATTTT. Residues: CASSYRDATDTQYF.

The chain has TRBV28 and TRBJ2-1; D perhaps matches TRBD1 (6 bases). With 2 bases removed from V and 0 bases from J, the gap between germline ends came to 17 bases. The CDR3 consists of 18 residues. CDR1 is MDHEN, CDR2 SYDVKM, per germline. Here the CDR3 reads CASSLRSTGYGSYNEQFF. The DNA of the CDR3 is TGTGCCAGCAGTTTACGCTCTACAGGGTACGGCTCCTACAATGAGCAGTTCTTC.

This clonotype showed up many times. The chain joins TRBV7-3 to TRBJ2-1, with a tentative D call TRBD2 (5 bases). CDR1 SGHTA and CDR2 FQGTGA come from the germline V gene. This CDR3 has 20 residues. V gave up 0 bases and J gave up 4 bases, with 25 bases separating them. The DNA for the CDR3 is TGTGCCAGCAGCTTAACCCCCTTGAGCGGACCCCATTCCCTTTACAATGAGCAGTTCTTC. Its translation: CASSLTPLSGPHSLYNEQFF.

This clonotype was found many times. The chain uses TRBV7-9 and TRBJ1-2; D uncertain. V gave up 10 bases and J gave up 4 bases, with 13 bases separating them. This CDR3 spans 12 amino acids. Per the germline V gene, CDR1 is SEHNR and CDR2 is FQNEAQ (reference sequence). In DNA, the CDR3 is TGTGCCACTCGGACGATCTCCTATGGCTACACCTTC. As protein: CATRTISYGYTF. The full variable domain, in which reference TRBV7-9 and TRBJ1-2 provide the parts outside the CDR3, is DTGVSQNPRHKITKRGQNVTFRCDPISEHNRLYWYRQTLGQGPEFLTYFQNEAQLEKSRLLSDRFSAERPKGSFSTLEIQRTEQGDSAMYLCATRTISYGYTFGSGTRLTVV.

The table lists this clonotype with a few counts. This chain links TRBV24-1 with TRBJ2-1, with 11 positions matching TRBD2. CDR1 and CDR2 from the germline V gene are KGHDR and SFDVKD. This CDR3 is 15 amino acids long. V lost 4 bases and J lost 7; bases outside the gene matches: 5. The CDR3 bases are TGTGCCACCAGTGAGCCGGGACTAGCGGAGAATGAGCAGTTCTTC. Translation gives CATSEPGLAENEQFF.

The chain joins TRBV28 to TRBJ2-7, with 15 bases lining up with TRBD2. The CDR3 runs 17 residues. Germline V gives CDR1 MDHEN, CDR2 SYDVKM. V gave up 3 bases and J gave up 7 bases; unmatched junction bases: 10. The CDR3 DNA follows: TGTGCCAGCAGTTTTTGGACTAGCGGGAGGGCCCTACGTGAGCAGTACTTC. Its translation is CASSFWTSGRALREQYF. Full variable domain (remainder filled in from reference TRBV28 and TRBJ2-7): DVKVTQSSRYLVKRTGEKVFLECVQDMDHENMFWYRQDPGLGLRLIYFSYDVKMKEKGDIPEGYSVSREKKERFSLILESASTNQTSMYLCASSFWTSGRALREQYFGPGTRLTVT.

This clonotype was detected many times. The chain links TRBV7-2 to TRBJ2-1; D remains unclear. Trimming took off 7 bases at V and 0 bases at J, with 4 bases between the two ends. In germline, CDR1 is SGHTA, CDR2 FQGNSA. CDR3 size: 12 residues. This CDR3 reads CASTRSYNEQFF. The CDR3 nucleotides are TGTGCCAGCACCCGCTCCTACAATGAGCAGTTCTTC.

The CDR3 DNA is TGTGCCAGCAGTGACATAGGGGAATACAATGAGCAGTTCTTC. Protein product: CASSDIGEYNEQFF. The V gene is TRBV28, the J gene TRBJ2-1, with D tentatively TRBD1 (5 bases). The CDR3 has 14 amino acids. From germline, CDR1 is MDHEN and CDR2 SYDVKM. The V and J ends lost 5 bases and 4 bases respectively, with 12 bases between them. The full variable domain, with the rest looked up from reference TRBV28 and TRBJ2-1, is DVKVTQSSRYLVKRTGEKVFLECVQDMDHENMFWYRQDPGLGLRLIYFSYDVKMKEKGDIPEGYSVSREKKERFSLILESASTNQTSMYLCASSDIGEYNEQFFGPGTRLTVL.

This clonotype was detected many times. V and J are TRBV9 and TRBJ2-7; TRBD2 aligns across 7 bases. The CDR3 is 14 residues long. Germline V CDR1 and CDR2: SGDLS, YYNGEE. V gave up 2 bases and J gave up 2 bases; unmatched junction bases: 4. The CDR3 DNA reads TGTGCCAGCAGCGTTGGGGGGGTCGCCTACGAGCAGTACTTC. Protein sequence: CASSVGGVAYEQYF.

V usage is TRBV20-1 and J usage is TRBJ2-5; D is possibly TRBD1 or TRBD2 (6 bases each). There are 14 residues in the CDR3. Germline V gene lookup returns CDR1 DFQATT and CDR2 SNEGSKA (reference sequence). The V and J ends lost 6 bases and 2 bases respectively, with 16 bases between them. CDR3 nucleotide sequence: TGCAGTGCGGTGGCTGGAGGGGGACAAGAGACCCAGTACTTC. Translating it yields CSAVAGGGQETQYF.

V gene TRBV10-1 combines with J gene TRBJ2-5; no definite D call. This CDR3 comprises 14 residues. Per germline, CDR1 WNHNN and CDR2 SYGVQD (reference sequence). The V end was cut by 0 bases, the J end by 7 bases, with 12 bases between. CDR3 sequence reads: CASSESIGRGTQYF. The CDR3 coding sequence is TGCGCCAGCAGTGAGTCGATAGGGCGCGGGACCCAGTACTTC.

This clonotype was observed a handful of times. CDR3 in amino acids: CASSYSGTGLNQPQHF. The CDR3 DNA sequence: TGTGCCAGCAGTTACTCCGGGACAGGGCTCAATCAGCCCCAGCATTTT. The chain has TRBV6-2 or TRBV6-3 and TRBJ1-5, with TRBD1 matching 9 bases. The V gene's germline CDR1 is MNHEY and CDR2 SVGEGT. V was pared by 0 bases and J by 3 bases, with 3 bases of the junction left unmatched. The CDR3 is made up of 16 amino acids.